This TCR beta chain was captured in a study of CD8+CD57+ T cells in acquired aplastic anemia. The wider study: Sorted CD4+ and CD8+ cells yielded roughly 3 ug of DNA on average.

Of note for this clonotype: Its antigen is undetermined.

Study-wide points: Patients and controls were found to share approximately 31 CD8+ CDR3 sequences. No significant difference in CD8+ Simpson's diversity was found between patients and controls.

Previously, flow cytometry had revealed CD8+CD57+ cell expansion in the patients chosen for sequencing. Each patient carried a diagnosis of severe acquired aplastic anemia. The study profiled TCR beta VDJ and CDR3 using genomic DNA as template. TCRdb fed the reads into MiXCR, producing one record per CDR3 protein. The sample shows approximately 180,000 distinct CDR3 sequences, over 40% of them seen only once. This receptor was obtained from a human donor with aplastic anemia. Sequencing used sorted CD4+, CD8+, or CD8+CD57+ T cells (not recorded which) from PBMCs.

In DNA, the CDR3 is TGTGCCAGCAGGCTTAGCGGGGGGGCCCAAGAGACCCAGTACTTC. Translation: CASRLSGGAQETQYF. The V and J genes are TRBV12-3 or TRBV12-4 and TRBJ2-5, with TRBD2 identical over 11 bases. Trimming at V came to 6 bases and at J to 1 base, leaving 4 bases not matched to a gene. The length of the CDR3 is 15 residues.